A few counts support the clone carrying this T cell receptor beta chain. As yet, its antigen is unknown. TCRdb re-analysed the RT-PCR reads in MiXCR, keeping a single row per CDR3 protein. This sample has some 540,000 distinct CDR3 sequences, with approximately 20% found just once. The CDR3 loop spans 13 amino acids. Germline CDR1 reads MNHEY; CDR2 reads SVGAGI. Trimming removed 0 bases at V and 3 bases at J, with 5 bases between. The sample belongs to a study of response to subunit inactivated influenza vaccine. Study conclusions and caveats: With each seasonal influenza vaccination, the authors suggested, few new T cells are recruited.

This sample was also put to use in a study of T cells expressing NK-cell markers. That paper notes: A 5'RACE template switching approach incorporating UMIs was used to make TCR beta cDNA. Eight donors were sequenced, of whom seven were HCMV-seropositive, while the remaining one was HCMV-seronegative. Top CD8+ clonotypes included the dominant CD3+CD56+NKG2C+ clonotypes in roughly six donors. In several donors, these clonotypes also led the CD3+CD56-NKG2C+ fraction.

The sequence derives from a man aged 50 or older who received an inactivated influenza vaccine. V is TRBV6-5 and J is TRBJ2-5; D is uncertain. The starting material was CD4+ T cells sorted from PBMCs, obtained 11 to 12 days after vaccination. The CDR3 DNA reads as TGTGCCAGCAGTTACTCCATAAAAGAGACCCAGTACTTC. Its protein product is CASSYSIKETQYF.